This entry lists 5 T cell receptor beta chains sequenced from one sample in a study of blood T cells in healthy people across ages. Combining a sample-barcoded 5' primer with a J-beta primer mix, a second PCR ran for roughly 6 to 12 cycles. TCRdb reanalysed the 5' RACE reads using MiXCR and keeps one entry per CDR3 protein. The sample lists hundreds of thousands of distinct CDR3 sequences; around 54% were seen once. The sequencing sample was made of blood. These receptors all stem from a man aged 55-75 years in good health.

This clonotype was detected a few times. V usage is TRBV6-8 and J usage is TRBJ2-7; 10 bases are a match to TRBD1. J was trimmed by 5 bases and V by 10 bases; bases with no gene match: 14. The length of the CDR3 is 15 residues. The germline CDR1 and CDR2 sequences are MNHGY and SAAAGT. The CDR3 loop is CANLLRTGGSNEQYF. In DNA form, the CDR3 reads TGTGCCAACCTGCTTCGGACAGGGGGATCTAACGAGCAGTACTTC.

This clonotype was counted a few times. The chain joins TRBV6-5 to TRBJ2-5; 10 bases match TRBD1. The CDR3 totals 16 residues. CDR1 and CDR2 from the germline V gene are MNHEY and SVGAGI. J lost 2 bases, V lost 6 bases, and 9 bases had no gene match. CDR3 amino acids: CASSLTGGHPQETQYF. The CDR3 bases are TGTGCCAGCAGCCTGACAGGGGGCCATCCGCAAGAGACCCAGTACTTC.

CDR3 nucleotides: TGTGCCAGCAGTCGAGGCGGATCTAGCGCAGATACGCAGTATTTT. Its protein product is CASSRGGSSADTQYF. V usage is TRBV12-3 or TRBV12-4 and J usage is TRBJ2-3; D possibly corresponds to TRBD2 (6 bases). There are 15 residues in the CDR3. V shed 5 bases and J shed 4 bases, with 16 bases lying between them.

The chain carries TRBV9 and TRBJ2-5, with D possibly being TRBD1 or TRBD2 (5 bases each). Germline loops: CDR1 SGDLS, CDR2 YYNGEE. The CDR3 sequence is 16 residues long. V was trimmed by 0 bases and J by 5 bases, leaving 17 bases between them. The CDR3 region has the DNA TGTGCCAGCAGCGTAGGGGAGACTACAGGTCGGGAGACCCAGTACTTC. Protein: CASSVGETTGRETQYF.

The chain recombines TRBV9 with TRBJ1-4; tentatively, D is TRBD1 (5 bases). The CDR3 is 13 residues long. Trimming removed 4 bases from V and 7 bases from J, with 11 bases in between. From germline, CDR1 is SGDLS and CDR2 YYNGEE. The CDR3 sequence is CASSPHGGEKLFF. For the CDR3, the DNA is TGTGCCAGCAGCCCCCACGGGGGTGAAAAACTGTTTTTT.